This T cell receptor beta chain was obtained from a study of shared clonotypes between healthy human individuals. Assay execution took place at the deep level. Replicate PCRs for sorted subsets used roughly 200 ng DNA; this equaled 30,000 to 35,000 T cell genomes. The data were produced by immunoSEQ multiplex PCR, yet TCRdb's version contains in-frame clones alone and is incomplete. In the table there are roughly 810,000 clones, 90% to 98% of which are singletons. Overall study results and limits: About 5% of naive CD4 clonotypes were shared across a handful of donors.

Terminally differentiated effector memory CD45RA+ cells were left out of the naive CD8 fraction, which was CD45RO-negative and positively selected for CCR7. Donors comprised healthy HIV-negative adults lacking recent acute infections or vaccinations. About this clone itself: Its antigen is currently unknown.

Sequencing was carried out using naive CD8+ T cells sorted from blood. The receptor was derived from a young man in good health.

This CDR3 reads CATGRNNEQFF. The CDR3 DNA is TGTGCCACCGGGCGGAACAATGAGCAGTTCTTC. The chain combines TRBV15 with TRBJ2-1, with D hard to call. Germline values: CDR1 LNHNV, CDR2 YYDKDF (reference sequence). Trimming removed 8 bases at V and 5 bases at J, with 7 bases between. The CDR3 is 11 residues long.